A single sample is the source of the 7 T cell receptor beta chains below, sequenced in a study of a mutant IDH1 vaccine in newly diagnosed glioma. This sample's time point: week 35, safety follow-up. With topical imiquimod, each dose of the vaccine consisted of 300 ug of mutant IDH1 20-mer peptide. Their antigens are not known. TCRdb's table, derived via immunoSEQ multiplex PCR, lists solely in-frame clones and lacks some. Of 45,000 or so clones in the sample, around 90% were seen once. Sample: PBMCs, taken from a glioma patient whose treatment included an IDH1 peptide vaccine. The origin of the receptors is a woman aged 40-49 years with glioma.

In this sample, this clone turned up once. V and J are TRBV5-1 and TRBJ2-1, with D possibly being TRBD1 (5 bases). This CDR3 region has 15 residues. The V end lost 4 bases, the J end lost 4 bases, and 15 bases lay between the germline ends. Germline loops: CDR1 SGHRS, CDR2 YFSETQ. The CDR3 nucleotides are TGCGCCAGCAGCAGGGGCGGTAGAGATTACAATGAGCAGTTCTTC. Translation gives CASSRGGRDYNEQFF.

This rearrangement joins TRBV29-1 to TRBJ2-2; D gene unclear. Germline V gene data show CDR1 as SQVTM and CDR2 as ANQGSEA. Between the trimmed V and J ends, which lost 7 bases and 6 bases, there was a span of 12 bases. The CDR3 has 12 residues. In DNA form, the CDR3 reads TGCAGCGCAATACTGTTTCCCGGGGAGCTGTTTTTT. Its protein product is CSAILFPGELFF.

This chain joins TRBV4-1 and TRBJ1-1, with D possibly being TRBD1 (6 bases). Trimming removed 3 bases from V and 7 bases from J, with 15 bases in between. Germline V gene lookup returns CDR1 MGHRA and CDR2 YSYEKL. The CDR3 spans 14 residues. CDR3 DNA: TGCGCCAGCAGCCAGGGGGCGGGGGGAGATGAAGCTTTCTTT. It is translated as CASSQGAGGDEAFF.

This clone has just one count. The CDR3 loop reads CASSPGPTMNTEAFF. CDR3 bases: TGTGCCAGCAGTCCCGGGCCAACTATGAACACTGAAGCTTTCTTT. The gene calls are TRBV6-6 and TRBJ1-1, with D hard to call. The CDR3 has 15 residues. Between the trimmed V and J ends, which lost 5 bases and 0 bases, there was a span of 13 bases. Germline V lookup: CDR1 MNHNY, CDR2 SVGAGI (reference sequence).

The V gene is TRBV6-5, the J gene TRBJ1-6; D possibly corresponds to TRBD1 (6 bases). The CDR3 contains 14 residues. Trimming left V 8 bases short and J 8 bases short, with 16 bases between. Germline CDR1 reads MNHEY; CDR2 reads SVGAGI. In DNA, the CDR3 is TGTGCCAGCGGAAACCGGGACACCGATTCACCCCTCCACTTT. It codes for CASGNRDTDSPLHF.

The rearrangement links TRBV15 to TRBJ2-1; 12 bases align to TRBD2. V lost 0 bases to trimming and J lost 5 bases; unmatched junction nucleotides: 5. This CDR3 contains 17 residues. CDR1 is LNHNV, CDR2 YYDKDF, per germline (reference sequence). The CDR3 reads CATSRDRLAGGDNEQFF. The CDR3 DNA reads TGTGCCACCAGCAGAGATAGGCTAGCGGGAGGGGACAATGAGCAGTTCTTC.

The chain is built from TRBV6-1 and TRBJ2-1, with TRBD2 identical over 8 bases. Germline CDR1 reads MNHNS; CDR2 reads SASEGT. V dropped 7 bases and J dropped 2; count of bases not matched to a gene: 4. The CDR3 has 14 residues. The CDR3 loop is CASISGTTYNEQFF. The DNA of the CDR3 is TGTGCCAGCATTAGCGGGACTACCTACAATGAGCAGTTCTTC.